These 16 T cell receptor beta chains originate from one sample sequenced in a study of PD-L1 blockade in urothelial cancer. Sample time point: peripheral blood 6 weeks after treatment start. Assay used: immunoSEQ multiplex PCR; TCRdb lists only in-frame clones, some missing. The data show 25,000 to 30,000 clones, 84% seen once. The source material was PBMCs, sampled around atezolizumab (anti-PD-L1) treatment. The source of these receptors is a man between 65 and 79 years old with urothelial cancer.

This chain connects TRBV29-1 to TRBJ2-1; no clear D. CDR1 is SQVTM and CDR2 is ANQGSEA in the germline V gene. The CDR3 has 15 residues. Trimming took 4 bases from V and 0 from J, leaving 13 bases between them. The CDR3 DNA is TGCAGCGTTGTTGTTACACCCAGCTCCTACAATGAGCAGTTCTTC. Its protein is CSVVVTPSSYNEQFF.

The count of this clone is one. V gene TRBV6-1 combines with J gene TRBJ2-7; possible D gene TRBD2, 5 bases. The CDR3 runs 16 residues. Deletions cut 1 base from V and 1 base from J, with 14 bases between. The V gene's germline CDR1 is MNHNS and CDR2 SASEGT. CDR3: CASSEEAGAPSYEQYF. The CDR3 region has the DNA TGTGCCAGCAGTGAAGAGGCGGGCGCTCCTTCCTACGAGCAGTACTTC.

This rearrangement joins TRBV19 to TRBJ1-1; perhaps TRBD1 as D (6 bases). From germline, CDR1 is LNHDA and CDR2 SQIVND (reference sequence). Trimming took 0 bases from V and 0 from J, leaving 8 bases between them. CDR3 size: 15 residues. The CDR3 nucleotides are TGTGCCAGTAGTATAGACGGGGGGCTGAACACTGAAGCTTTCTTT. Encoded protein: CASSIDGGLNTEAFF.

The chain uses TRBV5-5 and TRBJ1-5; D is unresolved. Germline V CDR1 and CDR2: SGHKS, YYEKEE (reference sequence). The CDR3 has 14 residues. Trimming stripped 4 bases from V and 0 bases from J, with 8 bases between. CDR3 in amino acids: CASSPLSSNQPQHF. CDR3 DNA sequence: TGTGCCAGCAGCCCACTTAGTAGCAATCAGCCCCAGCATTTT.

The chain couples TRBV7-8 to TRBJ2-1; 7 positions match TRBD2. V was pared by 4 bases and J by 8 bases, with 23 bases of the junction left unmatched. This CDR3 has 19 residues. Germline lookup yields CDR1 SGHVS and CDR2 FQNEAQ. CDR3 DNA: TGTGCCAGCAGCTCTCTTCCTAGCGGCTCTATACTATCGGTCGATGAGCAGTTCTTC. Its protein product is CASSSLPSGSILSVDEQFF.

The chain joins TRBV5-4 to TRBJ1-6; 12 nucleotides match TRBD1. The CDR3 runs to 15 residues. Germline CDR1 is SGHNT and CDR2 is YYREEE (reference sequence). V trimming: 4 bases; J trimming: 13 bases; junction bases outside the gene matches: 9. As DNA, the CDR3 is TGTGCCAGCAGCCCCAGGTCGGGACAGGGGGCTCCCCTCCACTTT. Protein: CASSPRSGQGAPLHF.

The CDR3 loop is CASSSGQLTANYGYTF. The DNA for the CDR3 is TGTGCCAGCAGCTCGGGACAGTTAACGGCCAACTATGGCTACACCTTC. The gene calls are TRBV5-4 and TRBJ1-2; 7 bases map to TRBD1. Unmatched junction bases numbered 10, after V lost 3 bases and J lost 2 bases. The CDR3 is 16 residues long. CDR1 is SGHNT and CDR2 is YYREEE in the germline V gene (reference sequence).

The chain recombines TRBV5-1 with TRBJ2-2, with 10 nucleotides matching TRBD2. Germline CDR1 reads SGHRS; CDR2 reads YFSETQ. This CDR3 is 16 amino acids long. The V gene end was trimmed by 5 bases and the J gene end by 3 bases; junction bases not matched to a gene: 7. DNA of the CDR3: TGCGCCAGCAGTTGGACTAGCGGTGTCGACACCGGGGAGCTGTTTTTT. Its protein is CASSWTSGVDTGELFF.

Here the CDR3 DNA reads TGTGCCAGTAGTACTCTAGGACAGTACGAGCAGTACTTC. As protein: CASSTLGQYEQYF. The rearrangement uses TRBV19 and TRBJ2-7, with TRBD1 as a possible D gene (6 bases). This CDR3 comprises 13 residues. V lost 4 bases to trimming and J lost 4 bases, with 11 bases between them. The germline V gene encodes CDR1 LNHDA and CDR2 SQIVND (reference sequence).

The chain carries TRBV7-2 and TRBJ2-5; tentatively, D is TRBD1 (5 bases). Trimming removed 5 bases from V and 5 bases from J, with 18 bases in between. Per germline, CDR1 SGHTA and CDR2 FQGNSA. This CDR3 is 15 amino acids long. The CDR3 sequence: CASSLRTREGETQYF. DNA of the CDR3: TGTGCCAGCAGCCTACGGACCAGGGAAGGGGAGACCCAGTACTTC. The variable domain in full, with the rest retrieved from reference TRBV7-2 and TRBJ2-5, is GAGVSQSPSNKVTEKGKDVELRCDPISGHTALYWYRQSLGQGLEFLIYFQGNSAPDKSGLPSDRFSAERTGGSVSTLTIQRTQQEDSAVYLCASSLRTREGETQYFGPGTRLLVL.

The V and J genes are TRBV19 and TRBJ2-1; possible D gene TRBD1, 5 bases. Germline V gene data show CDR1 as LNHDA and CDR2 as SQIVND (reference sequence). This CDR3 is 13 amino acids long. V shed 4 bases and J shed 9 bases, with 13 bases lying between them. CDR3 loop: CASSTQGEVEQFF. The DNA of the CDR3 is TGTGCCAGTAGTACACAAGGGGAAGTTGAGCAGTTCTTC.

The V gene is TRBV25-1, the J gene TRBJ1-1; possibly TRBD1 for D (6 bases). Trimming took 7 bases from V and 2 from J, leaving 17 bases between them. Germline CDR1 reads MGHDK; CDR2 reads SYGVNS. CDR3 length equals 15 residues. The DNA for the CDR3 is TGTGCCAGCAAACCTACCAAGGGGGTAAACACTGAAGCTTTCTTT. It encodes CASKPTKGVNTEAFF.

The chain uses TRBV5-1 and TRBJ2-1; D is perhaps TRBD1 (6 bases). Germline CDR1 reads SGHRS; CDR2 reads YFSETQ. This CDR3 is built from 14 residues. Between the trimmed V and J ends, which lost 4 bases and 2 bases, there was a span of 10 bases. The CDR3 DNA is TGCGCCAGCAGCACGGGACAAGCCTACAATGAGCAGTTCTTC. Translation gives CASSTGQAYNEQFF.

The chain recombines TRBV14 with TRBJ2-3; D remains unclear. CDR1 and CDR2 (germline): SGHDN, FVKESK. Deletions cut 1 base from V and 8 bases from J, with 7 bases between. The CDR3 is 12 amino acids. The DNA for the CDR3 is TGTGCCAGCAGCCAAGTTTATCCTACGCAGTATTTT. This codes for CASSQVYPTQYF.

The rearrangement uses TRBV27 and TRBJ1-1, with 7 positions matching TRBD1. V was clipped by 0 bases and J by 4 bases; unmatched bases: 11. Per germline, CDR1 MNHEY and CDR2 SMNVEV (reference sequence). The CDR3 is made up of 17 amino acids. As DNA, the CDR3 is TGTGCCAGCAGTTTATCGGGCACAGGGGCGGGGAGCACTGAAGCTTTCTTT. The encoded protein is CASSLSGTGAGSTEAFF.

The chain is built from TRBV7-8 and TRBJ1-2; the D is unclear. The CDR3 totals 14 residues. The V and J ends lost 4 bases and 10 bases respectively, with 19 bases between them. The germline V gene encodes CDR1 SGHVS and CDR2 FQNEAQ. The DNA of the CDR3 is TGTGCCAGCAGCTCTGACCGGGCCCGGGAAGACTACACCTTC. This encodes CASSSDRAREDYTF. The whole variable domain, filled in from reference TRBV7-8 and TRBJ1-2, reads GAGVSQSPRYKVAKRGQDVALRCDPISGHVSLFWYQQALGQGPEFLTYFQNEAQLDKSGLPSDRFFAERPEGSVSTLKIQRTQQEDSAVYLCASSSDRAREDYTFGSGTRLTVV.